The 32 T cell receptor beta chains listed next were all sequenced from one sample in a study of T-cell memory formation after mild COVID-19. TCRdb re-called the 5' RACE reads with MiXCR, one entry per CDR3 protein. The sample holds some 130,000 distinct CDR3 sequences, over 15% seen once. Sequencing input: PBMCs or a T cell subset sorted from them (not recorded which). Every receptor here comes from a man aged 18 to 29 who had mild COVID-19 (a few samples of this study predate the infection). Cell type and time point are not known.

CDR3: CASGRDTRLNTGELFF. Here the CDR3 DNA reads TGCGCCAGCGGCCGGGACACGCGGCTGAACACCGGGGAGCTGTTTTTT. The chain recombines TRBV5-1 with TRBJ2-2, with D maybe TRBD1 (6 bases). This CDR3 is built from 16 residues. With 7 bases removed from V and 1 base from J, the gap between germline ends came to 17 bases. Germline lookup yields CDR1 SGHRS and CDR2 YFSETQ.

The chain uses TRBV12-3 or TRBV12-4 and TRBJ2-5; a possible D gene is TRBD2 (7 bases). CDR3 length: 15 residues. V shed 5 bases and J shed 5 bases, with 18 bases lying between them. CDR3 nucleotide sequence: TGTGCCAGCAGTCCCTCCGGGGCGGGGGCTGAGACCCAGTACTTC. It translates to CASSPSGAGAETQYF.

This clonotype was seen many times. This chain joins TRBV5-1 and TRBJ1-5; a weak D match, TRBD1 (6 bases). The CDR3 runs 14 residues. Germline V gene data show CDR1 as SGHRS and CDR2 as YFSETQ. The germline V and J ends were trimmed by 0 bases and 7 bases, with 11 bases remaining between them. CDR3 nucleotide sequence: TGCGCCAGCAGCTTGGAAGGGGGTGGGCAGCCCCAGCATTTT. Translation: CASSLEGGGQPQHF. Looking up the rest from reference TRBV5-1 and TRBJ1-5 gives the full variable domain: KAGVTQTPRYLIKTRGQQVTLSCSPISGHRSVSWYQQTPGQGLQFLFEYFSETQRNKGNFPGRFSGRQFSNSRSEMNVSTLELGDSALYLCASSLEGGGQPQHFGDGTRLSIL.

This clonotype turned up a few times. The V and J genes are TRBV12-3 or TRBV12-4 and TRBJ2-7, with D unresolved. This CDR3 has 13 residues. V lost 1 base and J 4 bases, leaving 8 bases between the germline ends. CDR3 amino acids: CASSLGVPYEQYV. The CDR3 region has the DNA TGTGCCAGCAGTTTAGGGGTTCCTTACGAGCAGTACGTC.

The chain combines TRBV11-2 with TRBJ2-7; no reliable D call. CDR1 and CDR2 from the germline V gene are SGHAT and FQNNGV. There are 13 residues in the CDR3. Trimming stripped 0 bases from V and 0 bases from J, with 3 bases between. The CDR3 protein is CASSLEVSYEQYV. The CDR3, as DNA: TGTGCCAGCAGCTTAGAAGTCTCCTACGAGCAGTACGTC.

The rearrangement joins TRBV5-5 to TRBJ1-2; TRBD1 is a possible D gene (6 bases). This CDR3 is built from 13 residues. Trimming stripped 1 base from V and 6 bases from J, with 10 bases between. In germline, CDR1 is SGHKS, CDR2 YYEKEE (reference sequence). Here the CDR3 DNA reads TGTGCCAGCAGCTTGCTGGGGGCGGATGGCTACACCTTC. This gives the protein CASSLLGADGYTF. Together with reference TRBV5-5 and TRBJ1-2, the CDR3 gives the full variable domain: DAGVTQSPTHLIKTRGQQVTLRCSPISGHKSVSWYQQVLGQGPQFIFQYYEKEERGRGNFPDRFSARQFPNYSSELNVNALLLGDSALYLCASSLLGADGYTFGSGTRLTVV.

The table lists this clonotype with many counts. The gene calls are TRBV5-1 and TRBJ2-1; 9 bases fit TRBD2. The CDR3 sequence is 15 residues long. Unmatched junction bases numbered 9, after V lost 5 bases and J lost 6 bases. Germline loops: CDR1 SGHRS, CDR2 YFSETQ. The CDR3 here is CASSLGGGAINEQFF. The CDR3 bases are TGCGCCAGCAGTCTGGGCGGGGGGGCCATCAATGAGCAGTTCTTC.

This clonotype turned up a few times. The chain joins TRBV3-1 to TRBJ2-1, with TRBD2 identical over 10 bases. This CDR3 contains 13 residues. Trimming removed 2 bases from V and 9 bases from J; junction bases left unmatched: 1. Germline loops: CDR1 LGHDT, CDR2 YNNKEL (reference sequence). CDR3 region: CASSQQRGGEQFF. CDR3 in DNA: TGTGCCAGCAGCCAACAGCGGGGGGGTGAGCAGTTCTTC.

The J gene is TRBJ2-7, the V gene TRBV18; no clear D. The V and J ends lost 4 bases and 2 bases respectively, with 9 bases between them. Germline V gene lookup returns CDR1 KGHSH and CDR2 LQKENI. The CDR3 contains 13 residues. The CDR3 DNA reads TGTGCCAGCTCACGGGCACCTACCTACGAGCAGTACTTC. Protein product: CASSRAPTYEQYF.

V gene TRBV10-3 combines with J gene TRBJ2-3; a weak D match, TRBD2 (6 bases). The CDR3 loop spans 15 amino acids. V was shortened by 4 bases and J by 2 bases, with 13 bases between the two germline ends. Per the germline V gene, CDR1 is ENHRY and CDR2 is SYGVKD. DNA of the CDR3: TGTGCCATCAGTGGGACTAAGGGAAACACAGATACGCAGTATTTT. It translates to CAISGTKGNTDTQYF.

The J gene is TRBJ2-1, the V gene TRBV6-2 or TRBV6-3; tentatively, D is TRBD1 (6 bases). The CDR3 extends over 19 amino acids. Germline lookup yields CDR1 MNHEY and CDR2 SVGEGT. V gave up 0 bases and J gave up 0 bases, with 18 bases separating them. CDR3 sequence: CASSYSTPPQGYSYNEQFF. CDR3 DNA: TGTGCCAGCAGTTACTCTACGCCGCCGCAGGGGTACTCCTACAATGAGCAGTTCTTC.

The chain couples TRBV9 to TRBJ2-5; TRBD2 aligns across 7 bases. V lost 3 bases, J lost 2 bases, and 7 bases stayed unmatched. The CDR3 length is 15 residues. CDR1 and CDR2 (germline): SGDLS, YYNGEE. CDR3 bases: TGTGCCAGCAGCGGGGGGGGGACCTTTCAAGAGACCCAGTACTTC. Amino acids: CASSGGGTFQETQYF.

The chain carries TRBV6-1 and TRBJ2-1; D uncertain. In germline, CDR1 is MNHNS, CDR2 SASEGT. CDR3 length equals 12 residues. The V and J ends lost 6 bases and 4 bases respectively, with 7 bases between them. CDR3: CASSPLYNEQFF. The CDR3 coding sequence is TGTGCCAGCAGCCCACTGTACAATGAGCAGTTCTTC.

The sample holds a few counts of this clonotype. The V call is TRBV5-1, the J call TRBJ2-2; 9 nucleotides agree with TRBD1. CDR1 and CDR2 from the germline V gene are SGHRS and YFSETQ. Trimming cost V 2 bases and J 7 bases; bases outside gene matches: 9. The CDR3 is made up of 16 amino acids. The CDR3 protein is CASSFGQGRLDGELFF. The DNA of the CDR3 is TGCGCCAGCAGCTTCGGACAGGGGCGATTGGACGGGGAGCTGTTTTTT. The whole variable domain, filled in from reference TRBV5-1 and TRBJ2-2, reads KAGVTQTPRYLIKTRGQQVTLSCSPISGHRSVSWYQQTPGQGLQFLFEYFSETQRNKGNFPGRFSGRQFSNSRSEMNVSTLELGDSALYLCASSFGQGRLDGELFFGEGSRLTVL.

The chain carries TRBV10-1 and TRBJ2-6, with D uncertain. The CDR3 consists of 13 residues. Germline V gene lookup returns CDR1 WNHNN and CDR2 SYGVQD (reference sequence). V was shortened by 0 bases and J by 3 bases, with 0 bases between the two germline ends. The CDR3, as DNA: TGCGCCAGCAGTGAGTCTGGGGCCAACGTCCTGACTTTC. Residues: CASSESGANVLTF.

The V and J genes are TRBV7-2 and TRBJ1-1; TRBD1 matches at 8 bases. With V trimmed by 6 bases and J by 8 bases, 11 bases remained unmatched. The CDR3 length is 14 residues. CDR1 SGHTA and CDR2 FQGNSA come from the germline V gene. The CDR3 loop is CASSRPGTGKEAFF. In nucleotides, the CDR3 is TGTGCCAGCAGTCGACCCGGGACAGGAAAAGAAGCTTTCTTT.

This clonotype was counted many times. The rearrangement joins TRBV12-3 or TRBV12-4 to TRBJ2-3; TRBD1 is a possible D gene (6 bases). V was trimmed by 5 bases and J by 7 bases, leaving 16 bases between them. The CDR3 extends over 14 amino acids. CDR3 bases: TGTGCCAGCAGTATCCCACAGGGATTTAATACGCAGTATTTT. Translated, it gives CASSIPQGFNTQYF.

This clonotype was found a few times. The CDR3 is CSARAAGGVGETQYF. CDR3 sequence (DNA): TGCAGTGCTAGGGCGGCCGGTGGGGTAGGAGAGACCCAGTACTTC. This rearrangement joins TRBV20-1 to TRBJ2-5; D unresolved. Germline-derived CDR1 and CDR2 are DFQATT and SNEGSKA (reference sequence). Deletions cut 3 bases from V and 4 bases from J, with 18 bases between. This CDR3 contains 15 residues.

The chain has TRBV5-4 and TRBJ1-4, with 9 bases fitting TRBD1. V lost 2 bases and J lost 7; bases outside the gene matches: 9. Germline CDR1 SGHNT, CDR2 YYREEE (reference sequence). This CDR3 comprises 16 residues. CDR3 sequence reads: CASSLRVQGAGEKLFF. As DNA, the CDR3 is TGTGCCAGCAGCTTACGAGTACAGGGGGCGGGTGAAAAACTGTTTTTT.

This rearrangement joins TRBV4-1 to TRBJ2-5; 12 bases are a match to TRBD1. The CDR3 is 16 residues long. J was trimmed by 5 bases and V by 5 bases; bases with no gene match: 9. Per germline, CDR1 MGHRA and CDR2 YSYEKL. CDR3 residues: CASSKPGQGAVETQYF. The CDR3 nucleotides read TGCGCCAGCAGCAAACCGGGACAGGGGGCGGTGGAGACCCAGTACTTC.

J is TRBJ2-5 and V is TRBV6-2 or TRBV6-3; 8 bases match TRBD2. The CDR3 totals 16 residues. CDR1 is MNHEY, CDR2 SVGEGT, per germline. Trimming at V came to 6 bases and at J to 1 base, leaving 10 bases not matched to a gene. CDR3 in amino acids: CASSLREAGGQETQYF. CDR3 coding DNA: TGTGCCAGCAGCCTACGGGAGGCGGGGGGCCAAGAGACCCAGTACTTC.

This clonotype was counted between two and nine times. The V and J genes are TRBV7-8 and TRBJ2-1, with 8 bases identical to TRBD2. Germline V lookup: CDR1 SGHVS, CDR2 FQNEAQ. After removal of 6 bases from V and 9 bases from J, the junction contained 7 bases not matched to a gene. The CDR3 runs to 13 residues. CDR3 sequence: CASSTQRGLEQFF. The CDR3 bases are TGTGCCAGCAGTACCCAGCGGGGGCTTGAGCAGTTCTTC. Full variable domain (remainder filled in from reference TRBV7-8 and TRBJ2-1): GAGVSQSPRYKVAKRGQDVALRCDPISGHVSLFWYQQALGQGPEFLTYFQNEAQLDKSGLPSDRFFAERPEGSVSTLKIQRTQQEDSAVYLCASSTQRGLEQFFGPGTRLTVL.

This sequence joins TRBV6-5 and TRBJ1-6; the D gene is possibly TRBD1 (5 bases). CDR1 is MNHEY, CDR2 SVGAGI, per germline. V dropped 6 bases and J dropped 7 bases, with 16 bases sitting between them. CDR3 length equals 15 residues. The CDR3 DNA reads as TGTGCCAGCAGGCCCCAGGGAACGGCGAATTCACCCCTCCACTTT. Its translation: CASRPQGTANSPLHF.

In its sample, this clonotype was seen a few times. The chain has TRBV12-3 or TRBV12-4 and TRBJ2-5, with 11 bases matching TRBD2. CDR3 length equals 15 residues. V shed 7 bases and J 3 bases; nucleotides not matched to a gene: 7. CDR3 sequence: CASTRASGGKETQYF. The CDR3 bases are TGTGCCAGCACCCGAGCTAGCGGGGGGAAAGAGACCCAGTACTTC.

The chain links TRBV7-2 to TRBJ2-3; TRBD2 matches at 8 bases. The CDR3 totals 16 residues. With 3 bases clipped from V and 1 base from J, the junction kept 6 bases outside the gene matches. Germline assignment: CDR1 SGHTA and CDR2 FQGNSA. The CDR3 protein is CASSLAGGGGTDTQYF. The DNA of the CDR3 is TGTGCCAGCAGCTTGGCCGGGGGGGGCGGCACAGATACGCAGTATTTT.

The V call is TRBV6-5, the J call TRBJ1-2; no reliable D call. The V and J ends lost 4 bases and 1 base respectively, with 10 bases between them. This CDR3 has 14 amino acids. Germline V gene data show CDR1 as MNHEY and CDR2 as SVGAGI. The CDR3 region is CASSLQSRNYGYTF. In DNA form, the CDR3 reads TGTGCCAGCAGTTTACAGAGTCGTAACTATGGCTACACCTTC.

The chain uses TRBV27 and TRBJ1-1, with TRBD1 matching over 10 bases. The V gene end was trimmed by 5 bases and the J gene end by 3 bases; junction bases not matched to a gene: 6. The CDR3 has 15 amino acids. From germline, CDR1 is MNHEY and CDR2 SMNVEV (reference sequence). DNA for the CDR3: TGTGCCAGCAGTCTAAGGACAGGGGGGGACACTGAAGCTTTCTTT. It is translated as CASSLRTGGDTEAFF.

There are a few counts of this clonotype. J is TRBJ1-5 and V is TRBV7-2; D not resolved. CDR1 is SGHTA, CDR2 FQGNSA, per germline. Trimming left V 6 bases short and J 7 bases short, with 13 bases between. The CDR3 spans 13 residues. In DNA form, the CDR3 reads TGTGCCAGCAGTTCAAAGGTGGGACAGCCCCAGCATTTT. Translated: CASSSKVGQPQHF.

This rearrangement joins TRBV21-1 to TRBJ2-5; TRBD1 was called by the table and not checked on the DNA. TRBV21-1 is designated a pseudogene. The CDR3 extends over 15 amino acids. The CDR3 reads CASSVRDIARETQYF. The CDR3 nucleotides are TGTGCCAGCAGCGTCCGGGACATTGCACGGGAGACCCAGTACTTC.

CDR3 loop: CASSYSLSSVYNEQFF. The CDR3 region has the DNA TGTGCCAGCAGTTACTCGCTGTCTAGCGTGTACAATGAGCAGTTCTTC. J is TRBJ2-1 and V is TRBV6-2 or TRBV6-3; weak D call: TRBD2 (6 bases). Trimming shortened V by 0 bases and J by 4 bases, and 13 bases separated the two germline ends. CDR3 size: 16 residues. CDR1 and CDR2 (germline): MNHEY, SVGEGT.

This clonotype was counted between two and nine times. The chain recombines TRBV20-1 with TRBJ2-7; no definite D call. V shed 2 bases and J shed 4 bases, with 9 bases lying between them. The CDR3 length is 12 residues. The germline gives CDR1 DFQATT, CDR2 SNEGSKA (reference sequence). The CDR3 region is CSARLEVYEQYV. The CDR3 DNA is TGCAGTGCTAGATTAGAGGTTTACGAGCAGTACGTC.

The chain combines TRBV7-8 with TRBJ2-1; a weak D match, TRBD2 (6 bases). The CDR3 length is 16 residues. Germline V gene data show CDR1 as SGHVS and CDR2 as FQNEAQ. Trimming removed 1 base from V and 0 bases from J, with 10 bases in between. The CDR3 here is CASSLVGDSSYNEQFF. The CDR3 DNA follows: TGTGCCAGCAGCTTAGTAGGGGACTCCTCCTACAATGAGCAGTTCTTC.